This T cell receptor (beta chain) stems from a study of blood T cell repertoires in COVID-19. Study information: The study drew acute and convalescent COVID-19 samples from the United States, Italy and Spain. PBMCs, B-cell-depleted T cells, or T cells provided the cDNA or gDNA that made up the material.

V was shortened by 5 bases and J by 5 bases, with 15 bases between the two germline ends. From germline, CDR1 is MDHEN and CDR2 SYDVKM. The CDR3 extends over 14 amino acids. The authors' processing: Researchers report that nucleated cell counts were estimated from reference gene primer amplification. Libraries were prepared by immunoSEQ multiplex PCR; TCRdb keeps only in-frame clonotypes and omits some of them. V and J calls and clone size follow that table, whereas D and trimming were derived from the DNA. Found here are 100,000 to 150,000 clones, 75% to 80% of them singletons; the top ten hold over 6.5%.

The V and J genes are TRBV28 and TRBJ2-5; weak D call: TRBD1 (5 bases). Sequenced input: peripheral blood. The clonotype originates from a human donor in a cohort sampled during active COVID-19. CDR3 coding DNA: TGTGCCAGCAGTAGTCCCTGGGGCTTGGAGACCCAGTACTTC. The encoded protein is CASSSPWGLETQYF.